The 15 T cell receptor beta chains in this list originate from one sample, sequenced in a study of vaccination and CD4 T cells after COVID-19. Their specific antigens are unknown. The treatment denotes: approximately nine-day PBMC culture with coronavirus spike peptide pools or control peptides (ViraFEST assay). Researchers used the Oncomine TCR Beta short-read assay to sequence DNA from cultured CD4+ T cells. TCRdb recomputed calls from the PCR reads with MiXCR, one row per CDR3 protein. The table records approximately 17,000 distinct CDR3 sequences, 70% to 75% of them present only once. Sequencing was done on a sample of CD4+ T cells from blood, cultured in vitro. These TCRs come from a human donor who had recovered from COVID-19.

This clonotype turned up a few times. The rearrangement joins TRBV15 to TRBJ2-5; 13 nucleotides line up with TRBD2. Germline V lookup: CDR1 LNHNV, CDR2 YYDKDF (reference sequence). The CDR3 totals 15 residues. After removal of 5 bases from V and 8 bases from J, the junction contained 8 bases not matched to a gene. CDR3 protein: CATSGLAGEGGTQYF. The CDR3 nucleotides read TGTGCCACCAGCGGACTAGCGGGAGAGGGGGGAACCCAGTACTTC.

The chain carries TRBV19 and TRBJ1-5, with D maybe TRBD1 (6 bases). The V gene lost 10 bases and the J gene lost 0 bases, with 13 bases spanning the gap. The CDR3 extends over 14 amino acids. Germline CDR1 LNHDA, CDR2 SQIVND (reference sequence). CDR3 residues: CATLDRSSNQPQHF. In nucleotides, the CDR3 is TGTGCCACCCTAGACAGGTCTAGCAATCAGCCCCAGCATTTT.

The V gene is TRBV20-1, the J gene TRBJ1-5, with 9 bases that match TRBD1. The CDR3 length is 14 residues. Germline V gives CDR1 DFQATT, CDR2 SNEGSKA (reference sequence). Unmatched junction bases numbered 6, after V lost 4 bases and J lost 5 bases. The CDR3 sequence: CSATGTGIHQPQHF. CDR3 bases: TGCAGTGCTACCGGGACAGGGATACATCAGCCCCAGCATTTT.

The chain carries TRBV11-2 and TRBJ2-5; possible D gene TRBD2, 5 bases. The CDR3 is made up of 14 amino acids. Germline assignment: CDR1 SGHAT and CDR2 FQNNGV. The V and J ends lost 5 bases and 2 bases respectively, with 12 bases between them. Here the CDR3 DNA reads TGTGCCAGCAGCCCCGGGATGAAGCAAGAGACCCAGTACTTC. This encodes CASSPGMKQETQYF.

This rearrangement joins TRBV7-2 to TRBJ2-7; 7 nucleotides align to TRBD2. The germline CDR1 and CDR2 sequences are SGHTA and FQGNSA. V trimming: 5 bases; J trimming: 2 bases; junction bases outside the gene matches: 15. The CDR3 covers 17 residues. CDR3 coding DNA: TGTGCCAGCAGCAGAACCTCAGCTAGCGGAGAAACCTACGAGCAGTACTTC. Translating it yields CASSRTSASGETYEQYF.

CDR3 sequence reads: CASSKDYGYTF. CDR3 in DNA: TGTGCCAGCAGCAAGGACTATGGCTACACCTTC. The genes are TRBV5-4 and TRBJ1-2; no clear D gene. The V end lost 4 bases, the J end lost 3 bases, and 4 bases lay between the germline ends. The CDR3 is made up of 11 amino acids. Germline CDR1 and CDR2: SGHNT and YYREEE (reference sequence).

V and J are TRBV28 and TRBJ2-3; TRBD2 agrees at 7 bases. V lost 5 bases and J lost 4; bases outside the gene matches: 12. CDR1 is MDHEN, CDR2 SYDVKM, per germline. This CDR3 spans 16 amino acids. CDR3 DNA sequence: TGTGCCAGCAGTACTAGAGCGGGGTCTCCCCCAGATACGCAGTATTTT. Its protein is CASSTRAGSPPDTQYF.

This rearrangement joins TRBV10-1 to TRBJ2-2; D is ambiguous. Germline CDR1 and CDR2: WNHNN and SYGVQD (reference sequence). Trimming removed 7 bases at V and 1 base at J, with 13 bases between. The CDR3 length is 15 residues. The CDR3 coding sequence is TGCGCCAGCACCCAGAGAAAGGGGAACACCGGGGAGCTGTTTTTT. Translated: CASTQRKGNTGELFF.

The chain joins TRBV20-1 to TRBJ1-1; no clear D. This CDR3 region has 12 residues. The germline V gene has CDR1 DFQATT and CDR2 SNEGSKA (reference sequence). V lost 3 bases and J 0 bases, leaving 5 bases between the germline ends. DNA for the CDR3: TGCAGTGCTAGTGCGGTGAACACTGAAGCTTTCTTT. This gives the protein CSASAVNTEAFF.

This clonotype has a handful of counts. V is TRBV6-1 and J is TRBJ1-1; no reliable D call. The V gene lost 4 bases and the J gene lost 6 bases, with 15 bases spanning the gap. This CDR3 spans 14 amino acids. Germline V gene sequence: CDR1 MNHNS, CDR2 SASEGT. For the CDR3, the DNA is TGTGCCAGCAGTGCTAGACCTCCCGGGGCTGAAGCTTTCTTT. It is translated as CASSARPPGAEAFF.

This clonotype was recorded once. This chain connects TRBV20-1 to TRBJ1-1, with 7 bases aligning to TRBD1. Germline lookup yields CDR1 DFQATT and CDR2 SNEGSKA (reference sequence). There are 12 residues in the CDR3. The trim removed 5 bases at V and 6 bases at J, leaving 6 bases unmatched. In DNA, the CDR3 is TGCAGTGCTTCACAGGGGAAATCTGAAGCTTTCTTT. Protein: CSASQGKSEAFF.

This clonotype has a single count. The V call is TRBV28, the J call TRBJ2-7; D not resolved. The germline V and J ends were trimmed by 6 bases and 6 bases, with 15 bases remaining between them. Germline loops: CDR1 MDHEN, CDR2 SYDVKM. The CDR3 has 13 amino acids. The CDR3 spells CASRRVLVGEQYF. The CDR3 nucleotides read TGTGCCAGCAGAAGGGTTTTAGTTGGCGAGCAGTACTTC.

J is TRBJ1-2 and V is TRBV20-1; 7 bases are shared with TRBD1. This CDR3 has 15 amino acids. J lost 5 bases, V lost 4 bases, and 13 bases had no gene match. The germline gives CDR1 DFQATT, CDR2 SNEGSKA (reference sequence). DNA for the CDR3: TGCAGTGCTACCGACGCCCCGGACAGGACATATGGCTACACCTTC. This sequence encodes CSATDAPDRTYGYTF.

The rearrangement joins TRBV20-1 to TRBJ1-5; perhaps TRBD1 as D (6 bases). The CDR3 covers 15 residues. V was trimmed by 3 bases and J by 4 bases, leaving 16 bases between them. Germline V gene data show CDR1 as DFQATT and CDR2 as SNEGSKA (reference sequence). Written as DNA, the CDR3 is TGCAGTGCTAGTGCTCCGACAGGAGTTAATCAGCCCCAGCATTTT. Protein product: CSASAPTGVNQPQHF.

This chain joins TRBV20-1 and TRBJ1-4, with a tentative D call TRBD1 (6 bases). Trimming took 3 bases from V and 2 from J, leaving 10 bases between them. This CDR3 has 14 amino acids. Germline V gene sequence: CDR1 DFQATT, CDR2 SNEGSKA (reference sequence). In DNA form, the CDR3 reads TGCAGTGCTAGTGCGAGGGGGACTAATGAAAAACTGTTTTTT. It specifies CSASARGTNEKLFF.